The clone carrying this T cell receptor (beta chain) has just one count. The entry originates in a study of blood T cell repertoires in COVID-19. Adults between about 18 and 95 years of age took part from 20 to 25 US areas. The CDR3 spans 14 residues. The germline gives CDR1 MNHEY, CDR2 SVGEGT. Trimming shortened V by 0 bases and J by 11 bases, and 17 bases separated the two germline ends. The protocol was immunoSEQ multiplex PCR, while the TCRdb copy is restricted to in-frame clones and leaves out a portion. Counted here are about 18,000 clones, approximately 90% occurring once; the ten biggest clones make up around 5%.

The sample was PBMCs or T cells enriched from blood (not recorded which). The chain uses TRBV6-2 or TRBV6-3 and TRBJ2-7, with a weak D call TRBD2 (5 bases). The receptor's source is a woman in her 30s who had recovered from COVID-19. The CDR3 loop is CASSYSGGTIVEYF. CDR3 bases: TGTGCCAGCAGTTACTCTGGAGGTACCATCGTGGAGTACTTC.